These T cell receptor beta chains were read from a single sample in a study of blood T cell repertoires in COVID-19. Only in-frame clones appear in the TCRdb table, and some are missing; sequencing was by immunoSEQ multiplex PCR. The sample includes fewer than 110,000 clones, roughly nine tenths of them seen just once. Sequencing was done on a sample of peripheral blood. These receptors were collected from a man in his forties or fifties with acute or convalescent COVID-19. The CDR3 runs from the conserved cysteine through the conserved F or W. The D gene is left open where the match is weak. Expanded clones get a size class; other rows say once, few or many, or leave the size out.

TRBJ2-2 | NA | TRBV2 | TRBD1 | CASSGQGETGELFF | TGTGCCAGCAGTGGACAGGGGGAGACCGGGGAGCTGTTTTTT
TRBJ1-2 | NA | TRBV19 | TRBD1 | CASSSGGYGYTF | TGTGCCAGTAGTTCAGGGGGCTATGGCTACACCTTC
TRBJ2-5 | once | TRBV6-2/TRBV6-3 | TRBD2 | CASNPWRSGGETQYF | TGTGCCAGCAACCCCTGGCGGAGCGGGGGAGAGACCCAGTACTTC
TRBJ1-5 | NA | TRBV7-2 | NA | CASSSQGFNQPQHF | TGTGCCAGCAGCTCACAGGGATTCAATCAGCCCCAGCATTTT
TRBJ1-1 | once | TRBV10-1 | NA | CASSNRNTEAFF | TGCGCCAGCAGTAACAGGAACACTGAAGCTTTCTTT
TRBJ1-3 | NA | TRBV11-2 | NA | CASSVSGGRNTIYF | TGTGCCAGCAGCGTTTCGGGGGGCAGGAACACCATATATTTT
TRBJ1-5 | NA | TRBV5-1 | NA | CASSLAGPPPQHF | TGCGCCAGCAGCTTGGCCGGTCCGCCACCCCAGCATTTT
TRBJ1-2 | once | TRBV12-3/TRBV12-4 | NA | CASSRDSGSGYTF | TGTGCCAGCAGTCGAGACAGTGGATCCGGCTACACCTTC
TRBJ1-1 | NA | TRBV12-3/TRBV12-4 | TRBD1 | CASSLGQGLEAFF | TGTGCCAGCAGTCTGGGACAGGGCCTAGAAGCTTTCTTT
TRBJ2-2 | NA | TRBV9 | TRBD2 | CASSVVSSGHGELFF | TGTGCCAGCAGCGTAGTTTCTAGCGGTCACGGGGAGCTGTTTTTT
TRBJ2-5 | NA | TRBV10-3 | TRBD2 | CAISSRLTSGGETQYF | TGTGCCATCAGTTCCCGATTGACTAGCGGGGGAGAGACCCAGTACTTC
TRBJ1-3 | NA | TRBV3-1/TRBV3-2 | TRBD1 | CASSQGQGSGNTIYF | TGTGCCAGCAGCCAGGGACAGGGCTCTGGAAACACCATATATTTT
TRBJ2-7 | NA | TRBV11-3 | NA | CASSWGQAYEQYF | TGTGCCAGCAGCTGGGGACAAGCCTACGAGCAGTACTTC
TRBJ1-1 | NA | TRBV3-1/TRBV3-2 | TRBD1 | CASSLSRGRGTEAFF | TGTGCCAGCAGCCTATCTAGGGGGCGGGGAACTGAAGCTTTCTTT
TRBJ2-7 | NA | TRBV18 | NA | CASSPMAGSIYEQYF | TGTGCCAGCTCCCCAATGGCAGGCTCGATCTACGAGCAGTACTTC
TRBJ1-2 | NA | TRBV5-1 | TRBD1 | CASSSADRAGGYTF | TGCGCCAGCAGCTCCGCGGACAGGGCAGGAGGCTACACCTTC
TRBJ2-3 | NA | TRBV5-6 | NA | CASSLVQGTDTQYF | TGTGCCAGCAGCTTGGTTCAGGGGACAGATACGCAGTATTTT
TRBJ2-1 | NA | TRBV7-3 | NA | CASSPHPGPASKVEQFF | TGTGCCAGCAGCCCCCACCCAGGGCCCGCAAGTAAGGTTGAGCAGTTCTTC